This TCR beta chain was retrieved from a study of blood T cell repertoires in COVID-19 (dated by TCRdb to 2020 to 2022). Background for the entire study: Samples covering the acute and convalescent phases of COVID-19 were provided by collaborators in the United States, Italy and Spain. The prospective study material was composed of cDNA or gDNA derived from T cells, B-cell-depleted T cells, or PBMCs. Subjects who had been exposed to COVID-19, were actively infected with it, or had recovered from it provided the deeply sampled blood TCRbeta repertoires that made up the dataset. The repertoires were released in a freely available public database intended as a resource for research on the immune response to SARS-CoV-2. The samples were drawn from two sources: the first 160 participants of the ongoing ImmuneRACE study, and approximately 1,300 subjects contributed by 6 global collaborators. A de-identified subject ID, COVID-19 status, age in years and sex were almost always included in the sample metadata. Where available, HLA class I and class II types were obtained from metadata supplied by the sample provider rather than from assay-based typing.

What the authors observed across the whole study: Clinical and demographic metadata were provided uncurated, with the amount varying by source and participant.

Each collaborating institution followed its own protocols to collect whole blood in K2EDTA tubes. Collaborator samples were shipped for TCRbeta analysis as frozen whole blood, isolated PBMCs, or DNA extracted from either sample type. TCRbeta CDR3 regions were amplified from genomic DNA by means of the immunoSEQ Assay, a bias-controlled multiplex PCR. As for how the authors treated the data: The number of nucleated cells in each sample was estimated from the amplification of reference gene primers within the assay. Sequence reads were collapsed and filtered to measure the absolute abundance of every unique TCRbeta CDR3 rearrangement. For each sample, productive Simpson clonality was calculated as the square root of Simpson's diversity index across productive rearrangements. TCRdb carries this immuneACCESS record with in-frame sequences only. Its versions omit some clonotypes, under half of them owing to an unresolved V gene in the studies checked, with the rest unexplained. For V, J and clone size, that table is used; D and trimming come from the DNA. The sample table records 57,000 or so clones; 70% to 85% of these occur just once. The ten largest clones add up to 20% of the sample.

This clone was picked up a small number of times. Its antigen specificity is not known. It has no much larger one-base neighbor in the sample; base qualities were not kept. The CDR3 starts with the cysteine, ends with the phenylalanine, and has 14 residues. Kept here is only the CDR3 DNA, which spans 42 bases and is read in frame from base 1. The germline V gene sets CDR1 to SGHRS and CDR2 to YFSETQ. V and J are truncated by 4 bases and 0 bases respectively, leaving an intervening sequence of 9 bases. This chain is built from TRBV5-1 and TRBJ2-3, with a tentative D gene TRBD1 over 5 matching bases. This sequence originates from a woman over 75 with active or convalescent COVID-19. Sequencing was done on a sample of peripheral blood. The bases are TGCGCCAGCAGCCCCAGGGTGAGCACAGATACGCAGTATTTT. This encodes CASSPRVSTDTQYF.